These 19 T cell receptor gamma chains were all obtained from the same sample, sequenced in a study of γδ T cells in repeated Plasmodium falciparum infection. TCRdb fed the multiplex PCR reads to CATT. Among roughly 5,000 gamma-chain clones listed, nearly 3.5% were seen once. Gammadelta T cells were flow-sorted from PBMC into Vgamma9/Vdelta2+ and Vdelta2-negative populations for bulk analysis. The sample consisted of gamma-delta T cells from blood. The receptors originated from a pool of human donors (malaria-infected and uninfected, not separated).

In its sample, this clone was seen a few times. TCRdb attributes to this sequence the protein of a much larger clone, which differs from the DNA translation at residue 11; a read error is likely, and the protein displayed is translated from the DNA. The chain combines TRGV9 with TRGJP. TCRdb records no J gene; here it was assigned by comparing the DNA to germline. V lost 0 bases and J lost 10; bases outside the gene matches: 15. CDR1 and CDR2 (germline): GITISATS, ISYDGTV (reference sequence). The CDR3 has 19 residues. In DNA, the CDR3 is TGTGCCTTGTGGGAGGTGCAGGTCCCAAGGCGTTTGGGCAAAAAAATCAAGGTATTT. This translates into CALWEVQVPRRLGKKIKVF.

This clone has more than one count but fewer than ten. TCRdb shows a much larger clone's protein in place of this DNA's translation, and the two differ at residue 2, likely through a read error; the protein shown is translated from the DNA. The chain is built from TRGV9 and TRGJP. Because TCRdb records no J gene, it was assigned here through a match of the DNA to germline. The CDR3 consists of 18 residues. The germline V gene has CDR1 GITISATS and CDR2 ISYDGTV (reference sequence). Here the CDR3 DNA reads TGTACCTTGTGGGAGGTGCAGGGGAGAGAGTTGGGCAAAAAAATCAAGGTATTT. Protein product: CTLWEVQGRELGKKIKVF.

This clone was seen a handful of times. It differs at one base from a far larger clone, so likely a read error. The identical CDR3 is also encoded by other nucleotide sequences in the sample. The J gene is TRGJP, the V gene TRGV9. V was clipped by 0 bases and J by 7 bases; unmatched bases: 6. Germline lookup yields CDR1 GITISATS and CDR2 ISYDGTV (reference sequence). The CDR3 runs to 17 residues. The CDR3 reads CALWEVRLELGKKIKVF. The CDR3 region has the DNA TGTGCCTTGTGGGAGGTGCGCTTGGAGTTGGGCAAAAAAATCAAGGTATTT.

This clone is labeled as medium-sized. Other nucleotide sequences in the sample specify the same CDR3. This chain links TRGV8 with TRGJP2. This CDR3 has 12 amino acids. Unmatched junction bases numbered 3, after V lost 3 bases and J lost 8 bases. From germline, CDR1 is VENAVY and CDR2 YDSYNSRV. The CDR3 DNA follows: TGTGCCACCTGGGATCGCGATTGGATCAAGACGTTT. The encoded protein is CATWDRDWIKTF.

As for this clone: Its ends do not fully match the called genes, so a read error is possible. The genes are TRGV9 and TRGJP. TCRdb supplies no J gene; here it was assigned by aligning the nucleotide sequence to germline. Germline V gene sequence: CDR1 GITISATS, CDR2 ISYDGTV (reference sequence). The CDR3 contains 19 residues. The CDR3: CALWEVPDGKELGKKIKVF. The DNA of the CDR3 is TGTGCCTTGTGGGAGGTGCCTGATGGGAAAGAGTTGGGCAAAAAAATCAAGGTATTT.

This clone was seen a handful of times. TCRdb's entry gives the protein of a much larger clone, which mismatches this DNA's translation at residue 5, likely from a read error; the protein reported here is translated from the DNA. The J gene is TRGJ1 or TRGJ2, the V gene TRGV9. The CDR3 runs 11 residues. Losses at the gene ends were 5 bases for V and 8 bases for J; bases not matched to a gene: 6. From germline, CDR1 is GITISATS and CDR2 ISYDGTV (reference sequence). Written as DNA, the CDR3 is TGTGCCTTGTGGGGGAGAAATAAGAAACTCTTT. This codes for CALWGRNKKLF.

In this sample, this clone turned up a few times. This DNA's translation differs at residue 10 from TCRdb's protein, which comes from a much larger clone; a read error is likely, and the protein shown is translated from the DNA. The J gene went uncalled, whereas the V gene is TRGV4. The CDR3 spans 12 residues. Germline loops: CDR1 EGSTGY, CDR2 YDSYTSSV. The CDR3 DNA reads as TGTGCCACCTGGGATGTACATTATAAGGAACTCTTT. It encodes CATWDVHYKELF.

In its sample, this clone was seen a few times. TCRdb assigns this DNA the protein of a much larger clone, which departs from its translation at residue 10; this likely reflects a read error, and the protein shown comes from translating the DNA. The V gene is given as TRGV9, and no J gene call is available. This CDR3 has 12 residues. The germline V gene has CDR1 GITISATS and CDR2 ISYDGTV (reference sequence). CDR3 residues: CALWEVLGQELF. The CDR3 DNA follows: TGTGCCTTGTGGGAGGTGCTGGGACAGGAACTCTTT.

This clone appeared many times. The chain links TRGV9 to TRGJP. No J segment appears in TCRdb, so it was assigned here by matching the sequence to germline. V lost 2 bases, J lost 8 bases, and 9 bases stayed unmatched. This CDR3 contains 17 residues. In germline, CDR1 is GITISATS, CDR2 ISYDGTV (reference sequence). The CDR3: CALWEALIQLGKKIKVF. The CDR3, as DNA: TGTGCCTTGTGGGAGGCGCTAATACAGTTGGGCAAAAAAATCAAGGTATTT.

This clone was detected only a few times. TCRdb attributes to this sequence the protein of a much larger clone, which differs from the DNA translation at residue 3; a read error is likely, and the protein displayed is translated from the DNA. This chain uses TRGV8 with TRGJ1 or TRGJ2. As TCRdb names no J gene, one was assigned here on the basis of a DNA match to germline. Germline CDR1 VENAVY, CDR2 YDSYNSRV. This CDR3 is built from 13 residues. For the CDR3, the DNA is TGTGCCATCTGGGAATACATTACGCAGGGGAAACTCTTT. It is translated as CAIWEYITQGKLF.

With regard to this clone: This DNA's translation differs at residue 9 from TCRdb's protein, which comes from a much larger clone; a read error is likely, and the protein shown is translated from the DNA. The V and J genes are TRGV9 and TRGJ1 or TRGJ2. CDR3 length equals 13 residues. Germline V CDR1 and CDR2: GITISATS, ISYDGTV (reference sequence). V shed 0 bases and J 12 bases; nucleotides not matched to a gene: 11. CDR3 protein: CALWEVEFERKLF. The CDR3 nucleotides are TGTGCCTTGTGGGAGGTGGAATTCGAGAGGAAACTCTTT.

This clone was detected only a few times. V usage is TRGV3 and J usage is TRGJ1 or TRGJ2. TCRdb supplies no J gene; here it was assigned by aligning the nucleotide sequence to germline. The CDR3 covers 13 residues. The junction had 9 bases not matched to a gene; V was cut back by 8 bases and J by 2 bases. Germline assignment: CDR1 VTNTFY and CDR2 YDVSTARD (reference sequence). CDR3 sequence reads: CATSRPYYYKKLF. The CDR3 DNA is TGTGCCACCTCCCGCCCCTATTATTATAAGAAACTCTTT.

In its sample, this clone is large. Other DNA sequences in the sample encode the same CDR3. The J gene is uncalled and the V gene is TRGV9. The length of the CDR3 is 25 residues. CDR1 and CDR2 from the germline V gene are GITISATS and ISYDGTV (reference sequence). CDR3: CALWDHCCGEQHLLSQVSIGRIQHF. The CDR3 nucleotides read TGTGCCTTGTGGGACCATTGTTGTGGGGAACAACACTTGTTGTCACAGGTAAGTATCGGAAGAATACAACATTTC.

This clone was observed at least ten times. TCRdb lists the protein of a much larger clone for this DNA, which differs at residue 3, so this is likely a read error; the protein given here is translated from the DNA itself. The genes are TRGV8 and TRGJ1 or TRGJ2. Germline lookup yields CDR1 VENAVY and CDR2 YDSYNSRV. The length of the CDR3 is 13 residues. The CDR3 bases are TGTGCCGCCTGGGAATACATTACGCAGGGGAAACTCTTT. Amino acid sequence: CAAWEYITQGKLF.

A remark on this clone: The translation of this DNA and the TCRdb protein of a much larger clone differ at residue 9, probably owing to a read error; the protein shown here is translated from the DNA. No J gene was named, though the V gene is TRGV9. From germline, CDR1 is GITISATS and CDR2 ISYDGTV (reference sequence). The CDR3 length is 11 residues. The CDR3 DNA sequence: TGTGCCTTGTGGGAGGTGTTGAAGGAACTCTTT. Amino acids: CALWEVLKELF.

In regard to this clone: A read error is the likely source, as a far larger clone sits one nucleotide away. The same CDR3 is also encoded by other DNA sequences in this sample. The J gene is TRGJ1 or TRGJ2, the V gene TRGV9. Here the J gene was assigned by germline matching of the DNA, as TCRdb has none. There are 13 residues in the CDR3. CDR1 GITISATS and CDR2 ISYDGTV come from the germline V gene (reference sequence). CDR3 loop: CALWEVIYYKKLF. CDR3 sequence (DNA): TGTGCCCTGTGGGAGGTTATTTATTATAAGAAACTCTTT.

About this clone: TCRdb's entry gives the protein of a much larger clone, which mismatches this DNA's translation at residue 6, likely from a read error; the protein reported here is translated from the DNA. The chain employs TRGV9 and TRGJ1 or TRGJ2. No J gene is reported in TCRdb; it was inferred here by comparing the DNA with germline. Per germline, CDR1 GITISATS and CDR2 ISYDGTV (reference sequence). This CDR3 is 9 amino acids long. The J segment lost 11 bases and the V segment lost 4 bases, leaving 2 bases of the junction unmatched. CDR3 in amino acids: CALWDEKLF. CDR3 bases: TGTGCCTTGTGGGATGAGAAACTCTTT.

This clone was found once. V is TRGV9 and J is TRGJP. TCRdb records no J gene; here it was assigned by comparing the DNA to germline. J gave up 7 bases and V 2 bases, and 11 bases lay outside the gene matches. CDR1 and CDR2 from the germline V gene are GITISATS and ISYDGTV (reference sequence). This CDR3 comprises 18 residues. CDR3 coding DNA: TGTGCCTTGTGGGAGGACCTCTCGAACGAGTTGGGCAAAAAAATCAAGGTATTT. Translation: CALWEDLSNELGKKIKVF.

This clone was seen a handful of times. Translating this DNA gives a protein that differs at residue 5 from the TCRdb one, which belongs to a much larger clone; a read error is likely, and the protein shown is this translation. The gene calls are TRGV3 and TRGJ1 or TRGJ2. Germline-derived CDR1 and CDR2 are VTNTFY and YDVSTARD (reference sequence). This CDR3 contains 12 residues. The CDR3 region has the DNA TGTGCCACCTGGAACAGTACCGACGGGAAACTCTTT. Its protein is CATWNSTDGKLF.